These 22 T cell receptor beta chains were all obtained from the same sample, sequenced in a study of T-cell reconstitution after alpha-beta-depleted transplantation in children. TCRbeta library preparation incorporated unique molecular identifiers. A single record per CDR3 protein comes from TCRdb applying MiXCR to the PCR reads. The sample comprises 500,000 to 600,000 distinct CDR3 sequences, 32% of which are singletons, and more than 2% rests with the top ten. This specimen consisted of PBMCs from the stem cell graft donor, obtained from the stem cell graft. Every receptor here comes from a human donor who donated a stem cell graft to a child with aplastic anemia.

The gene calls are TRBV5-6 and TRBJ2-2; 7 bases are shared with TRBD2. The V segment lost 4 bases and the J segment 5 bases; nucleotides outside the gene matches: 20. Germline V lookup: CDR1 SGHDT, CDR2 YYEEEE. This CDR3 contains 19 residues. CDR3 loop: CASSTGRRRTPGGTGELFF. In DNA form, the CDR3 reads TGTGCCAGCAGCACTGGAAGGCGCCGGACTCCGGGAGGAACCGGGGAGCTGTTTTTT. The variable domain in full, with the rest retrieved from reference TRBV5-6 and TRBJ2-2, is DAGVTQSPTHLIKTRGQQVTLRCSPKSGHDTVSWYQQALGQGPQFIFQYYEEEERQRGNFPDRFSGHQFPNYSSELNVNALLLGDSALYLCASSTGRRRTPGGTGELFFGEGSRLTVL.

The chain uses TRBV28 and TRBJ2-7, with 15 nucleotides matching TRBD2. The CDR3 contains 18 residues. V was clipped by 7 bases and J by 0 bases; unmatched bases: 10. The germline CDR1 and CDR2 sequences are MDHEN and SYDVKM. The CDR3 DNA follows: TGTGCCAGCACCTATGCGGGACTAGCGGGAGGAACCTCCTACGAGCAGTACTTC. As protein: CASTYAGLAGGTSYEQYF.

This clonotype was seen a few times. The chain employs TRBV18 and TRBJ1-1, with 8 bases aligning to TRBD1. The CDR3 consists of 14 residues. V lost 6 bases, J lost 1 base, and 4 bases stayed unmatched. Germline values: CDR1 KGHSH, CDR2 LQKENI. CDR3 amino acids: CASSPGQANTEAFF. The DNA of the CDR3 is TGTGCCAGCTCCCCGGGACAGGCGAACACTGAAGCTTTCTTT. Together with reference TRBV18 and TRBJ1-1, the CDR3 gives the full variable domain: NAGVMQNPRHLVRRRGQEARLRCSPMKGHSHVYWYRQLPEEGLKFMVYLQKENIIDESGMPKERFSAEFPKEGPSILRIQQVVRGDSAAYFCASSPGQANTEAFFGQGTRLTVV.

This clonotype was detected a few times. The J gene is TRBJ1-2, the V gene TRBV25-1, with 9 bases identical to TRBD1. This CDR3 is 14 amino acids long. The V and J ends lost 5 bases and 8 bases, in that order; junction bases with no gene match: 9. Germline V lookup: CDR1 MGHDK, CDR2 SYGVNS. CDR3 sequence (DNA): TGTGCCAGCAGTTCCCGCACAGGGGGCACAGGCTACACCTTC. It translates to CASSSRTGGTGYTF.

The chain couples TRBV28 to TRBJ2-7; D perhaps matches TRBD2 (6 bases). Trimming took 6 bases from V and 6 from J, leaving 12 bases between them. The germline V gene has CDR1 MDHEN and CDR2 SYDVKM. The CDR3 is 12 amino acids. Written as DNA, the CDR3 is TGTGCCAGCAGCCTTCAAGCGGGCGAGCAGTACTTC. Protein sequence: CASSLQAGEQYF.

The table lists this clonotype with a few counts. The CDR3 region is CSARDGSGGSSYNEQFF. CDR3 DNA sequence: TGCAGTGCTAGAGATGGGTCGGGCGGGAGCTCCTACAATGAGCAGTTCTTC. The genes are TRBV20-1 and TRBJ2-1, with 7 positions matching TRBD2. CDR1 and CDR2 from the germline V gene are DFQATT and SNEGSKA (reference sequence). Trimming at V came to 0 bases and at J to 0 bases, leaving 8 bases not matched to a gene. The CDR3 totals 17 residues.

The rearrangement uses TRBV19 and TRBJ2-4, with D tentatively TRBD2 (6 bases). Trimming took off 7 bases at V and 1 base at J, with 14 bases between the two ends. The CDR3 is 15 residues long. CDR1 is LNHDA, CDR2 SQIVND, per germline (reference sequence). The CDR3 coding sequence is TGTGCCAGTACCAGTCTTCGGGGGGCCAAAAACATTCAGTACTTC. Its translation is CASTSLRGAKNIQYF.

A few counts support this clonotype. The chain uses TRBV2 and TRBJ1-2; weak D call: TRBD1 (5 bases). The CDR3 is made up of 15 amino acids. In germline, CDR1 is SNHLY, CDR2 FYNNEI. Trimming stripped 6 bases from V and 2 bases from J, with 16 bases between. The CDR3 protein is CASRVGRDPNYGYTF. The CDR3 DNA sequence: TGTGCCAGCAGGGTTGGACGGGACCCAAACTATGGCTACACCTTC. The full variable domain, its missing parts supplied by reference TRBV2 and TRBJ1-2, is EPEVTQTPSHQVTQMGQEVILRCVPISNHLYFYWYRQILGQKVEFLVSFYNNEISEKSEIFDDQFSVERPDGSNFTLKIRSTKLEDSAMYFCASRVGRDPNYGYTFGSGTRLTVV.

The chain carries TRBV12-3 or TRBV12-4 and TRBJ2-3, with TRBD2 identical over 7 bases. The trim removed 6 bases at V and 0 bases at J, leaving 6 bases unmatched. The CDR3 spans 15 residues. CDR3 region: CASRLSGASTDTQYF. CDR3 in DNA: TGTGCCAGCAGATTGAGCGGGGCAAGCACAGATACGCAGTATTTT.

The chain has TRBV3-1 and TRBJ1-4; D call uncertain. This CDR3 has 15 amino acids. Germline CDR1 and CDR2: LGHDT and YNNKEL (reference sequence). V shed 0 bases and J shed 9 bases, with 14 bases lying between them. CDR3 DNA sequence: TGTGCCAGCAGCCAAGAAGAGAGGGAGATCAAAAAACTGTTTTTT. Protein sequence: CASSQEEREIKKLFF.

A few counts support this clonotype. The chain links TRBV29-1 to TRBJ2-2; 9 bases map to TRBD1. The germline CDR1 and CDR2 sequences are SQVTM and ANQGSEA. CDR3 length: 15 residues. V lost 1 base, J lost 6 bases, and 6 bases stayed unmatched. CDR3 bases: TGCAGCGTTGAAGGGGGGACAGGGCGGTCCGGGGAGCTGTTTTTT. This translates into CSVEGGTGRSGELFF.

The gene calls are TRBV12-3 or TRBV12-4 and TRBJ1-5; 7 nucleotides line up with TRBD1. The CDR3 contains 15 residues. The V and J ends lost 5 bases and 7 bases, in that order; junction bases with no gene match: 11. CDR3 nucleotide sequence: TGTGCCAGCAGTATTACAGGGGAAGGGAAACAGCCCCAGCATTTT. Translation: CASSITGEGKQPQHF.

DNA for the CDR3: TGTGCCAGCAGTTACTGGGGGGCCGGGGAGCTGTTTTTT. Protein sequence: CASSYWGAGELFF. This chain connects TRBV6-5 to TRBJ2-2; a weak D match, TRBD2 (6 bases). V shed 1 base and J shed 6 bases, with 6 bases lying between them. This CDR3 is 13 amino acids long. Germline loops: CDR1 MNHEY, CDR2 SVGAGI.

The chain recombines TRBV9 with TRBJ2-2; 12 bases are shared with TRBD2. The CDR3 sequence is 15 residues long. With 1 base clipped from V and 6 bases from J, the junction kept 1 base outside the gene matches. Per the germline V gene, CDR1 is SGDLS and CDR2 is YYNGEE. The CDR3 loop reads CASSVLAGGAGELFF. The CDR3 coding sequence is TGTGCCAGCAGCGTACTAGCGGGAGGGGCCGGGGAGCTGTTTTTT.

The chain is built from TRBV2 and TRBJ2-3; TRBD2 matches at 9 bases. This CDR3 comprises 15 residues. With 2 bases clipped from V and 10 bases from J, the junction kept 10 bases outside the gene matches. In germline, CDR1 is SNHLY, CDR2 FYNNEI. The CDR3 coding sequence is TGTGCCAGCAGTGAACCGGGACTAGCTCGTAGGGCGCAGTATTTT. Its translation is CASSEPGLARRAQYF.

The chain carries TRBV19 and TRBJ2-1; 9 nucleotides line up with TRBD1. V was clipped by 4 bases and J by 10 bases; unmatched bases: 11. The CDR3 is 15 amino acids. The V gene's germline CDR1 is LNHDA and CDR2 SQIVND (reference sequence). CDR3 DNA sequence: TGTGCCAGTAGTACCACAGGGGGCGTTACAGCCGAGCAGTTCTTC. Translated, it gives CASSTTGGVTAEQFF.

The chain has TRBV5-1 and TRBJ2-2; 13 bases map to TRBD2. The V segment lost 3 bases and the J segment 6 bases; nucleotides outside the gene matches: 2. CDR3 size: 15 residues. Germline V gene data show CDR1 as SGHRS and CDR2 as YFSETQ. The CDR3 nucleotides are TGCGCCAGCAGCTGGGGACTAGCGGGACCCGGGGAGCTGTTTTTT. Its translation: CASSWGLAGPGELFF.

The rearrangement links TRBV11-2 to TRBJ2-5, with 12 bases aligning to TRBD2. Trimming took 4 bases from V and 5 from J; bases not matched to a gene: 8. The germline CDR1 and CDR2 sequences are SGHAT and FQNNGV. The CDR3 has 16 amino acids. The CDR3 coding sequence is TGTGCCAGCAGCTCAGGAACTAGCGGGAGGTTCGAGACCCAGTACTTC. It translates to CASSSGTSGRFETQYF.

V is TRBV27 and J is TRBJ2-1, with D possibly matching TRBD2 (6 bases). Per the germline V gene, CDR1 is MNHEY and CDR2 is SMNVEV (reference sequence). V lost 4 bases to trimming and J lost 7 bases, with 14 bases between them. This CDR3 comprises 14 residues. The CDR3 DNA is TGTGCCAGCAGTTCGAGACTAGTAGGGAATGAGCAGTTCTTC. This encodes CASSSRLVGNEQFF.

DNA of the CDR3: TGCAGCGTTGAAGCTCTTCAGGGGAACTATGGCTACACCTTC. It encodes CSVEALQGNYGYTF. The chain employs TRBV29-1 and TRBJ1-2; perhaps TRBD1 as D (6 bases). The germline V gene encodes CDR1 SQVTM and CDR2 ANQGSEA. V was trimmed by 1 base and J by 2 bases, leaving 11 bases between them. This CDR3 contains 14 residues. The entire variable domain, with the rest obtained from reference TRBV29-1 and TRBJ1-2, is as follows: SAVISQKPSRDICQRGTSLTIQCQVDSQVTMMFWYRQQPGQSLTLIATANQGSEATYESGFVIDKFPISRPNLTFSTLTVSNMSPEDSSIYLCSVEALQGNYGYTFGSGTRLTVV.

The chain combines TRBV18 with TRBJ2-1; a possible D gene is TRBD1 (5 bases). The CDR3 totals 10 residues. CDR1 is KGHSH, CDR2 LQKENI, per germline. Trimming stripped 8 bases from V and 7 bases from J, with 6 bases between. The CDR3 bases are TGTGCCAGCCGACAGAATGAGCAGTTCTTC. As protein: CASRQNEQFF.

This chain uses TRBV12-3 or TRBV12-4 with TRBJ1-4, with 8 positions matching TRBD1. CDR3 length: 14 residues. With 6 bases clipped from V and 5 bases from J, the junction kept 5 bases outside the gene matches. The CDR3 bases are TGTGCCAGCAGGACAGGGGTCTTAAATGAAAAACTGTTTTTT. Its protein is CASRTGVLNEKLFF.